The source of this T cell receptor (beta chain) is a study of CD8+ T cells in alopecia areata. Treatment reported: oral pan-JAK inhibitor, 5-10 mg twice daily. RNA was isolated and reverse transcribed to cDNA, the sequencing template. Some clones are missing from TCRdb's copy, which holds only in-frame ones; the method was immunoSEQ multiplex PCR. The sample holds over 70,000 clones; 66% are singletons and the top ten take about 25%. This CDR3 has 16 amino acids. The germline gives CDR1 LGHNA, CDR2 YNFKEQ. V lost 0 bases and J lost 3, with 11 bases in between. The receptor was derived from a human donor with alopecia areata. Sequencing used CD8+ T cells sorted from blood, obtained at week 24, from a patient treated with tofacitinib. This chain links TRBV4-2 with TRBJ2-2; D is perhaps TRBD1 (7 bases). The CDR3 bases are TGTGCCAGCAGCCAAGATGCAGGGGGGTACACCGGGGAGCTGTTTTTT. This encodes CASSQDAGGYTGELFF.